This is a list of T cell receptor beta chains from one sample in a study of human T cells and chemical hapten exposure. From the RACE reads, TCRdb called clonotypes with MiXCR, one entry per CDR3 protein. The sample has about 380,000 distinct CDR3 sequences, roughly 4.8% seen once; the top ten hold about 2.1%. The specimen was whole blood, collected in connection with sensitization to the hapten diphenylcyclopropenone (DPC). These receptors all come from a woman between 45 and 60 years old with alopecia areata. Some clones in this sample may be carry-over from other donors' samples. Each CDR3 is given with its conserved first and last residue. D genes are given only for firm matches. Size is omitted from some rows. Given values are once, few, many or a class for expanded clones.

D	size	V	J	DNA	CDR3
TRBD2	-	TRBV11-2	TRBJ2-5	TGTGCCAGCAGCTTCGGGCCTAGCGGGCAAGAGACCCAGTACTTC	CASSFGPSGQETQYF
-	-	TRBV4-1	TRBJ2-3	TGCGCCAGCAGCCGGTGGTTGGACACAGATACGCAGTATTTT	CASSRWLDTDTQYF
TRBD2	-	TRBV25-1	TRBJ2-1	TGTGCCAGCAGTGAATGGTTAGCGGGAGGGGTCAATGAGCAGTTCTTC	CASSEWLAGGVNEQFF
-	few	TRBV18	TRBJ1-3	TGTGCCAGCTCACCCTTGGACGGATCCTCTGGAAACACCATATATTTT	CASSPLDGSSGNTIYF
-	-	TRBV20-1	TRBJ1-2	TGCAGTGCTAGAGCCGGGATTGGCTATGGCTACACCTTC	CSARAGIGYGYTF
-	-	TRBV27	TRBJ2-6	TGTGCCAGCAGTCCGCTTAACTCTGGGGCCAACGTCCTGACTTTC	CASSPLNSGANVLTF
-	many	TRBV5-5	TRBJ1-5	TGTGCCAGCAGCTTGGCGTCCGGGGGCGGGAATCAGCCCCAGCATTTT	CASSLASGGGNQPQHF
TRBD2	many	TRBV5-4	TRBJ2-7	TGTGCCAGCAGCTTGGCCGGACTAGGCTACGAGCAGTACTTC	CASSLAGLGYEQYF
-	many	TRBV29-1	TRBJ2-2	TGCAGCGTAGGGACACCCCAGAACACCGGGGAGCTGTTTTTT	CSVGTPQNTGELFF
TRBD2	-	TRBV28	TRBJ2-1	TGTGCCAGCAGTGCGCATCCGGGACTAGCGGGATTCTCCTACAATGAGCAGTTCTTC	CASSAHPGLAGFSYNEQFF
-	many	TRBV6-5	TRBJ1-1	TGTGCCAGCAGGCGACAGAACACTGAAGCTTTCTTT	CASRRQNTEAFF
TRBD1	-	TRBV6-6	TRBJ1-1	TGTGCCAGCAGTGGGACAGGGCCTGAAGCTTTCTTT	CASSGTGPEAFF
-	many	TRBV18	TRBJ1-5	TGTGCCAGCTCACCAGCGGATAGCAATCAGCCCCAGCATTTT	CASSPADSNQPQHF
TRBD2	many	TRBV29-1	TRBJ2-3	TGCAGCGTTAGGGCAATAGCGGGAGGTCCAGATACGCAGTATTTT	CSVRAIAGGPDTQYF
-	many	TRBV25-1	TRBJ2-1	TGTGCCAGCAGTGACGCGGGGACCTACAATGAGCAGTTCTTC	CASSDAGTYNEQFF
TRBD1	-	TRBV20-1	TRBJ2-7	TGCAGTGCTAGAGCCACTCAGACCGACAGGGCCGAGCAGTACTTC	CSARATQTDRAEQYF
-	many	TRBV5-6	TRBJ2-1	TGTGCCAGCAGCTTGGGGCAGACCTACAATGAGCAGTTCTTC	CASSLGQTYNEQFF
TRBD2	many	TRBV7-2	TRBJ2-5	TGTGCCAGCAGCTTATTCCCCGGGAGGGCGGAGACCCAGTACTTC	CASSLFPGRAETQYF
-	many	TRBV12-3/TRBV12-4	TRBJ2-7	TGTGCCAGCTCCCTTTCGGGAGACTACGAGCAGTACTTC	CASSLSGDYEQYF
TRBD1	-	TRBV3-1	TRBJ1-2	TGTGCCAGCAGCCAGGGGACAGTAATTCGATATGGCTACACCTTC	CASSQGTVIRYGYTF
-	-	TRBV9	TRBJ2-6	TGTGCCAGCAGCGTGGCCCCGTCCTCTGGGGCCAACGTCCTGACTTTC	CASSVAPSSGANVLTF
-	-	TRBV11-3	TRBJ2-7	TGTGCCAGGCGGTCCGGGGGTTACGAGCAGTACTTC	CARRSGGYEQYF
-	-	TRBV12-3/TRBV12-4	TRBJ1-2	TGTGCCAGCAGTCCCCTCCAGGGGAGCGGGGGCTACACCTTC	CASSPLQGSGGYTF
-	few	TRBV3-1	TRBJ2-3	TGTGCCAGCAGCCAAGTTCGCGATACGCAGTATTTT	CASSQVRDTQYF
TRBD2	many	TRBV7-7	TRBJ2-5	TGTGCCAGCAGCTTAGCGCTAGCGGACCTCAAGACCCAGTACTTC	CASSLALADLKTQYF
-	many	TRBV20-1	TRBJ1-1	TGCAGTGCTAGCCCCTCCACGGGGATTTCAGCTGAAGCTTTCTTT	CSASPSTGISAEAFF
TRBD2	many	TRBV4-3	TRBJ2-5	TGCGCCAGCAGCCCGAGGCACCCGGGGGGGGAGACCCAGTACTTC	CASSPRHPGGETQYF
-	many	TRBV7-8	TRBJ2-5	TGTGCCAGCAGCTTACACCTCCAAGAGACCCAGTACTTC	CASSLHLQETQYF
-	few	TRBV20-1	TRBJ2-1	TGCAGTGCTAGAGCGGTGGAGGTACGGACGTACAATGAGCAGTTCTTC	CSARAVEVRTYNEQFF
TRBD2	many	TRBV10-3	TRBJ2-1	TGTGCCATCAGTGAGTCGTCTCCTAGCGGGGGATACAATGAGCAGTTCTTC	CAISESSPSGGYNEQFF
-	many	TRBV6-5	TRBJ2-3	TGTGCCAGCAGTCAATCCGGCCCAGATACGCAGTATTTT	CASSQSGPDTQYF
-	many	TRBV6-2/TRBV6-3	TRBJ2-1	TGTGCCAGCAGCTACCTAACTGGTGAGCAGTTCTTC	CASSYLTGEQFF
TRBD1	-	TRBV4-1	TRBJ2-2	TGCGCCAGCAGCCAAGTGGGACAGGGGACCGGGGAGCTGTTTTTT	CASSQVGQGTGELFF
TRBD1	many	TRBV28	TRBJ2-6	TGTGCCAGCAGTTTAGCCCTAACAGGGGGCCGATACTCTGGGGCCAACGTCCTGACTTTC	CASSLALTGGRYSGANVLTF
-	few	TRBV29-1	TRBJ2-7	TGCAGCGTTGTTCAGGAGCGGGCCTACGAGCAGTACTTC	CSVVQERAYEQYF
TRBD1	few	TRBV7-8	TRBJ2-7	TGTGCCAGCAGTGCTAGGGACAGGGAGGCCGAGCAGTACTTC	CASSARDREAEQYF
TRBD2	few	TRBV27	TRBJ2-1	TGTGCCAGCAGTTTAGCGGGAGACAGGCAGTTCTTC	CASSLAGDRQFF
-	few	TRBV20-1	TRBJ1-5	TGCAGTGCTAGAGTGCAGCAAGATCAGCCCCAGCATTTT	CSARVQQDQPQHF
-	-	TRBV9	TRBJ2-6	TGTGCCAGCAGCATTGACAGAAGCAAGTCTGGGGCCAACGTCCTGACTTTC	CASSIDRSKSGANVLTF
TRBD1	few	TRBV2	TRBJ1-3	TGTGCCAGCAGCATACAGGGGAGGGCTGGAAACACCATATATTTT	CASSIQGRAGNTIYF
-	-	TRBV11-3	TRBJ2-7	TGTGCCAGCAGCTCCTCGACTAGCGAGCAGTACTTC	CASSSSTSEQYF
-	many	TRBV10-3	TRBJ2-1	TGTGCCATCAGGGACTACAATGAGCAGTTCTTC	CAIRDYNEQFF
-	many	TRBV7-9	TRBJ1-2	TGTGCCAGCAGCTTAGCAAACGGTGCTAACTATGGCTACACCTTC	CASSLANGANYGYTF
TRBD2	many	TRBV9	TRBJ2-3	TGTGCCAGCAGCCCCGCCGGGAGGGAGTATACGCAGTATTTT	CASSPAGREYTQYF
TRBD1	many	TRBV24-1	TRBJ2-7	TGTGCCACCAGTGATGCCGGGACAGGGGGCCAGTACTTC	CATSDAGTGGQYF
TRBD2	many	TRBV5-1	TRBJ2-6	TGCGCCAGCCTGGGGGGGACTGGGGCCAACGTCCTGACTTTC	CASLGGTGANVLTF
TRBD2	-	TRBV9	TRBJ2-1	TGTGCCAGCAGCGTAGCGGGACTAGCGGGAGGGCGGGAGCAGTTCTTC	CASSVAGLAGGREQFF
TRBD1	many	TRBV7-9	TRBJ1-2	TGTGCCAGCAGGACGGACAGGGGGATGCCTAACTATGGCTACACCTTC	CASRTDRGMPNYGYTF
-	-	TRBV7-2	TRBJ2-3	TGTGCCAGCAGCTTAGGGATCGATACGCAGTATTTT	CASSLGIDTQYF
-	-	TRBV5-1	TRBJ1-2	TGCGCCAGCAGCTTGGGGAACAACTATGGCTACACCTTC	CASSLGNNYGYTF
-	many	TRBV24-1	TRBJ1-1	TGTGCCACCAGGGGCCACGGGGCGGACACTGAAGCTTTCTTT	CATRGHGADTEAFF
TRBD1	many	TRBV12-3/TRBV12-4	TRBJ1-5	TGTGCCAGCAGTTTGGACAGGGCCTATCAGCCCCAGCATTTT	CASSLDRAYQPQHF
TRBD2	many	TRBV4-2	TRBJ2-5	TGTGCCAGCAGAGATAGCGGGGCCCAAGAGACCCAGTACTTC	CASRDSGAQETQYF
TRBD2	few	TRBV20-1	TRBJ2-7	TGCAGTGCTAGAGATAGAGTAGCGGGAAAGGGGTCCTACGAGCAGTACTTC	CSARDRVAGKGSYEQYF
-	many	TRBV29-1	TRBJ1-2	TGCAGCGTTGACCCAGGAGGAAACTATGGCTACACCTTC	CSVDPGGNYGYTF